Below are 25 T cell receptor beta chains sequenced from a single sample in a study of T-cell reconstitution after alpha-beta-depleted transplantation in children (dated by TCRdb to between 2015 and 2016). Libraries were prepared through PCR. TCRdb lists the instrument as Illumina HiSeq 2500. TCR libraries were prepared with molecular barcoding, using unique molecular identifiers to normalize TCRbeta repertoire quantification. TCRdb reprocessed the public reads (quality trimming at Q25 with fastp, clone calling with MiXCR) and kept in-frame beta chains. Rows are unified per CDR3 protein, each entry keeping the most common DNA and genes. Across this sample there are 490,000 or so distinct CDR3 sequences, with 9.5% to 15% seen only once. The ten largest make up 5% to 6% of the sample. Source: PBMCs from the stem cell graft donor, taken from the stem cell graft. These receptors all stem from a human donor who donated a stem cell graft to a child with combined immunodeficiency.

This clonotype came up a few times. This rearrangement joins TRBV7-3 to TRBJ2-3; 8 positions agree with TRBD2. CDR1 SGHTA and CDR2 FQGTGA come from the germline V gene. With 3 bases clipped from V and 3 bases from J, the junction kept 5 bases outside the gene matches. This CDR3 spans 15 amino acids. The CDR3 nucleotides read TGTGCCAGCAGCTTGAACGGGGGGGCAACAGATACGCAGTATTTT. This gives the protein CASSLNGGATDTQYF.

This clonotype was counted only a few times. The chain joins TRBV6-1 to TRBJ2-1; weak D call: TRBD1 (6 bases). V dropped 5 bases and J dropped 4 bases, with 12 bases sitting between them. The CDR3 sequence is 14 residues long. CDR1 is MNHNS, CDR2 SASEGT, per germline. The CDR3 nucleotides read TGTGCCAGCAGTCCCGGGACACCTTACAATGAGCAGTTCTTC. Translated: CASSPGTPYNEQFF.

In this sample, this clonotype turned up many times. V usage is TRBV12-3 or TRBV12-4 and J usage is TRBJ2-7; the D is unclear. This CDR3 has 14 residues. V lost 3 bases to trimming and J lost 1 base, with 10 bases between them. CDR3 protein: CASSFTARSYEQYF. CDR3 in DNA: TGTGCCAGCAGTTTTACTGCCAGATCCTACGAGCAGTACTTC.

CDR3 loop: CASSSGGGVDEQFF. For the CDR3, the DNA is TGTGCCAGCAGCTCGGGCGGAGGGGTAGATGAGCAGTTCTTC. The J gene is TRBJ2-1, the V gene TRBV7-9; D perhaps matches TRBD2 (6 bases). The V gene's germline CDR1 is SEHNR and CDR2 FQNEAQ (reference sequence). Trimming removed 4 bases from V and 8 bases from J, with 15 bases in between. The CDR3 length is 14 residues.

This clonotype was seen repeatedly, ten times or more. The CDR3 reads CASSLEAQAGRYTF. CDR3 nucleotide sequence: TGTGCCAGCAGTTTAGAAGCGCAGGCGGGTCGGTACACCTTC. V gene TRBV12-3 or TRBV12-4 combines with J gene TRBJ1-2; D call uncertain. The CDR3 loop spans 14 amino acids. V gave up 1 base and J gave up 11 bases, with 17 bases separating them.

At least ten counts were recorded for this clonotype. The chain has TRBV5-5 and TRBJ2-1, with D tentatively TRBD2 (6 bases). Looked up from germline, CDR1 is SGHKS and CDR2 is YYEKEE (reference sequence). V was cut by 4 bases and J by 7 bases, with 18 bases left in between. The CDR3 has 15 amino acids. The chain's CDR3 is CASSQDGTRFNEQFF. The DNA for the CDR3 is TGTGCCAGCAGCCAGGATGGGACTCGCTTTAATGAGCAGTTCTTC.

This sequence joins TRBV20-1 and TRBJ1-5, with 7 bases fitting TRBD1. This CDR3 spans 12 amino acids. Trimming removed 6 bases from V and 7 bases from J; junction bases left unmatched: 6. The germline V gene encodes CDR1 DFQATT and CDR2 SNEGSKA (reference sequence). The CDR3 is CSARQGLQPQHF. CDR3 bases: TGCAGTGCAAGACAGGGCCTACAGCCCCAGCATTTT.

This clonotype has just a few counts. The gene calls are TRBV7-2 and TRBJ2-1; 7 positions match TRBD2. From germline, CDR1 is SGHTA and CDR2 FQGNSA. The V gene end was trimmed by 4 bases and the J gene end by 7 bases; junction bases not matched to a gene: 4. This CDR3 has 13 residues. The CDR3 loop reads CASSSTGRNEQFF. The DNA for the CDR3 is TGTGCCAGCAGCTCGACCGGGAGGAATGAGCAGTTCTTC.

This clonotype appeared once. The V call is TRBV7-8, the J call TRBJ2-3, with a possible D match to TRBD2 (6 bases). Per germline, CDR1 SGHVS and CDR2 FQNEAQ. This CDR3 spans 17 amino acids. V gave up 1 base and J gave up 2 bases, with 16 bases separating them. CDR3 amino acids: CASSLEMGLAVTDTQYF. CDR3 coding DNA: TGTGCCAGCAGCTTAGAGATGGGGTTAGCGGTCACAGATACGCAGTATTTT.

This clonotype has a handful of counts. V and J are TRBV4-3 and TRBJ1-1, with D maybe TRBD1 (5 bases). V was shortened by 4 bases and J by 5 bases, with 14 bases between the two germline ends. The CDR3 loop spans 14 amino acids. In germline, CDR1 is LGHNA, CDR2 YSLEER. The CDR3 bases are TGCGCCAGCAGCCCTTACGAGGGGCGGACTGAAGCTTTCTTT. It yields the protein CASSPYEGRTEAFF.

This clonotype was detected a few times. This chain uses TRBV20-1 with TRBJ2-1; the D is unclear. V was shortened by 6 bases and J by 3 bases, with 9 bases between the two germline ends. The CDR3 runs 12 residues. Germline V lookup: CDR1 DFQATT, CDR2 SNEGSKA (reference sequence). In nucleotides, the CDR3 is TGCAGTGCCAAGAGAGTCTACAATGAGCAGTTCTTC. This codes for CSAKRVYNEQFF.

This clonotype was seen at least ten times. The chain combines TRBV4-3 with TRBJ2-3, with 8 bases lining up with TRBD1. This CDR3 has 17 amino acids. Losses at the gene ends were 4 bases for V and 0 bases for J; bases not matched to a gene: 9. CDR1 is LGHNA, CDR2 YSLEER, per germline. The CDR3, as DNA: TGCGCCAGCAGCCCTGAGAGGGACAGGATCAGCACAGATACGCAGTATTTT. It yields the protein CASSPERDRISTDTQYF.

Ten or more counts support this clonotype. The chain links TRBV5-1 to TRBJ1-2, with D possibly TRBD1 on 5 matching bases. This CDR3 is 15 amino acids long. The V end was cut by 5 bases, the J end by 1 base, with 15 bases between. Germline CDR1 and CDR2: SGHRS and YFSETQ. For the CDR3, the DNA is TGCGCCAGCAGAGGGAGAGGGGAAGATAACTATGGCTACACCTTC. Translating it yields CASRGRGEDNYGYTF.

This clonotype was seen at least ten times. The CDR3 is CATSRERGETQYF. DNA of the CDR3: TGTGCCACCAGCAGAGAAAGGGGCGAGACCCAGTACTTC. The chain joins TRBV15 to TRBJ2-5, with a tentative D call TRBD1 (5 bases). The V gene's germline CDR1 is LNHNV and CDR2 YYDKDF (reference sequence). The CDR3 extends over 13 amino acids. V was clipped by 0 bases and J by 5 bases, with 7 bases between them.

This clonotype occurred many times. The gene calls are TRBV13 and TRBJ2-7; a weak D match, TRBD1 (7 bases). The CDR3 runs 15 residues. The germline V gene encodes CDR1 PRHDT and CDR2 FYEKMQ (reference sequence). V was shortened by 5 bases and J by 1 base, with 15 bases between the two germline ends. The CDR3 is CASSIRGTVSYEQYF. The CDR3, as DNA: TGTGCCAGCAGCATCCGGGGGACAGTATCCTACGAGCAGTACTTC. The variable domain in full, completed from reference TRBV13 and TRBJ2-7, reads AAGVIQSPRHLIKEKRETATLKCYPIPRHDTVYWYQQGPGQDPQFLISFYEKMQSDKGSIPDRFSAQQFSDYHSELNMSSLELGDSALYFCASSIRGTVSYEQYFGPGTRLTVT.

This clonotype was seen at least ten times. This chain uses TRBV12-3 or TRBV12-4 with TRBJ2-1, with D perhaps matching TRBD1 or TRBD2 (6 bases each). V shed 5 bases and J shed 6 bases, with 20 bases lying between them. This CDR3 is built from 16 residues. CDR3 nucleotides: TGTGCCAGCAGTCCCCTAGGGGGGTGGTTCACCAATGAGCAGTTCTTC. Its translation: CASSPLGGWFTNEQFF.

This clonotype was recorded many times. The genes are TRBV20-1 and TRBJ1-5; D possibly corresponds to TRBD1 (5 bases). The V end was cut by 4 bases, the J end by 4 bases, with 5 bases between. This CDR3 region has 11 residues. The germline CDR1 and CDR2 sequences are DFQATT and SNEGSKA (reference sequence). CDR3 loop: CSATGNQPQHF. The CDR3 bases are TGCAGTGCTACAGGGAATCAGCCCCAGCATTTT.

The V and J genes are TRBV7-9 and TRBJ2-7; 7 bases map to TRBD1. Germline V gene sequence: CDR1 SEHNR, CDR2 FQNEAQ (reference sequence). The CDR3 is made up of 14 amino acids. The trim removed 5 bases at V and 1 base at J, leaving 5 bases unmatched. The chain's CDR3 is CASSPSQGSYEQYF. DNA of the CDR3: TGTGCCAGCAGCCCGTCACAGGGGTCCTACGAGCAGTACTTC.

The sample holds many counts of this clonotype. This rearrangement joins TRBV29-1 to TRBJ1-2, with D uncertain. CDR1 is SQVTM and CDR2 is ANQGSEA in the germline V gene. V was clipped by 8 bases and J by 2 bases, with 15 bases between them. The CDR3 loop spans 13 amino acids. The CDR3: CSTQVLTNYGYTF. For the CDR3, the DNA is TGCAGCACCCAGGTTCTCACGAACTATGGCTACACCTTC. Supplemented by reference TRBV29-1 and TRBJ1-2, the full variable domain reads SAVISQKPSRDICQRGTSLTIQCQVDSQVTMMFWYRQQPGQSLTLIATANQGSEATYESGFVIDKFPISRPNLTFSTLTVSNMSPEDSSIYLCSTQVLTNYGYTFGSGTRLTVV.

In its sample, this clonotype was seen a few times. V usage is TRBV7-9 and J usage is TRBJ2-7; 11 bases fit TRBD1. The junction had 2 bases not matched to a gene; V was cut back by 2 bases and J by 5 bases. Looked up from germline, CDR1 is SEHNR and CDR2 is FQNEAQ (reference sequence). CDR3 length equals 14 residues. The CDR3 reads CASSLRTGGHEQYF. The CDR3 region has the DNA TGTGCCAGCAGCTTAAGGACAGGGGGCCACGAGCAGTACTTC.

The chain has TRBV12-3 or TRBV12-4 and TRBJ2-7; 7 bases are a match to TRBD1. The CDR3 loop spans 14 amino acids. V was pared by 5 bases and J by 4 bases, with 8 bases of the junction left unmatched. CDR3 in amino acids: CASSAGTVIYEQYF. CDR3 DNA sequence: TGTGCCAGCAGTGCCGGGACAGTGATATACGAGCAGTACTTC.

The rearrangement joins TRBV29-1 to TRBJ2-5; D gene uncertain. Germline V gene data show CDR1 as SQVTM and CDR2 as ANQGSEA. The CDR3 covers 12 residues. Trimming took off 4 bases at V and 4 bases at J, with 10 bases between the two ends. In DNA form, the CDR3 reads TGCAGCGTTGCAGATGGGCGAGAGACCCAGTACTTC. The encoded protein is CSVADGRETQYF.

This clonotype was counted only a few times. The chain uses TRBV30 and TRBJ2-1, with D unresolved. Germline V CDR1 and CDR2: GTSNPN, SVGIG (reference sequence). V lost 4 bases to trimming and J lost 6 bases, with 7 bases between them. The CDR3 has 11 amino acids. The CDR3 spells CAWNGGNEQFF. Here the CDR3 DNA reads TGTGCCTGGAACGGCGGCAATGAGCAGTTCTTC.

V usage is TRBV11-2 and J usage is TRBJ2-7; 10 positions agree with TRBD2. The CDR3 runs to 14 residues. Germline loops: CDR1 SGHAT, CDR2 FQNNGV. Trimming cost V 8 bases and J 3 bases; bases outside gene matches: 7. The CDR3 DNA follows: TGTGCCAGCGACTCTAGCGGGGGCTACTACGAGCAGTACTTC. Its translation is CASDSSGGYYEQYF.

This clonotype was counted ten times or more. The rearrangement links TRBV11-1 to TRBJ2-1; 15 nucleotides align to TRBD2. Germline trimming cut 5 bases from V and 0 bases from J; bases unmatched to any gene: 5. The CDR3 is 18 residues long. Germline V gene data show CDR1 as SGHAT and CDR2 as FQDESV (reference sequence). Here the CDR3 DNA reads TGTGCCAGCAGCCAGGGACTAGCGGGAGGACGCTCCTACAATGAGCAGTTCTTC. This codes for CASSQGLAGGRSYNEQFF.